This T cell receptor (beta chain) was obtained from a study of identical twins. Whole-study results and caveats: Researchers reported excess low generation probability among twin-shared out-of-frame alpha sequences.

TCRdb processed the 5' RACE reads anew with MiXCR; each CDR3 protein has one entry. The sample consists of around 500,000 distinct CDR3 sequences, approximately 15% of them appearing once. As concerns this clonotype: Its antigen is still unknown.

This CDR3 is built from 17 residues. Germline lookup yields CDR1 MNHEY and CDR2 SVGEGT. The V segment lost 5 bases and the J segment 8 bases; nucleotides outside the gene matches: 19. In addition, the sample was reused for a study of yellow fever vaccine responses in identical twins.

Sequencing was done on a sample of CD4+ T cells sorted from blood. This TCR was recovered from a woman aged 18-29 years in good health. This sequence joins TRBV6-2 or TRBV6-3 and TRBJ2-5; 8 nucleotides agree with TRBD2. CDR3 loop: CASSDARLAKPLSTQYF. CDR3 coding DNA: TGTGCCAGCAGTGACGCGAGACTAGCGAAACCCCTCAGCACCCAGTACTTC.